This T cell receptor beta chain appears in the sequencing data of a study of OX40 agonist ivuxolimab in advanced cancers. Background on the study: Those enrolled were 82.7% male, with a mean age of about 66 years and ages from roughly 20 to 85. Antecedent anti-PD-1, anti-PD-L1 or anti-CTLA-4 therapy was permissible, with roughly 40% having received some.

Measured with immunoSEQ multiplex PCR; TCRdb has only the in-frame clones, and not every one. In the table there are around 62,000 clones, approximately 82% of which are singletons. CDR1 and CDR2 (germline): MNHNY, SVGAGI (reference sequence). Trimming took 2 bases from V and 2 from J; bases not matched to a gene: 5. This CDR3 contains 15 residues. Study results and caveats: Partial responders at 0.1-3.0 mg/kg had among the lowest clonal expansion. There was clonal expansion of CD4+ and CD8+ blood T cells by week 6 at 0.1 to 3.0 mg/kg.

Notes on this clone: Its target is not known.

Here the sequenced sample was CD4+ or CD8+ T cells sorted from blood, taken in a trial of the OX40 agonist ivuxolimab. V is TRBV6-6 and J is TRBJ1-2; 7 positions match TRBD1. The clonotype comes from an adult with an advanced solid tumor such as melanoma, head and neck, liver or kidney cancer. CDR3 bases: TGTGCCAGCAGTTACCGCCAGGGGGTAAACTATGGCTACACCTTC. This codes for CASSYRQGVNYGYTF.